A selection of T cell receptor beta chains follows, all from one sample in a study of cytomegalovirus exposure and HLA in healthy donors. Only in-frame clones appear in the TCRdb table, and some are missing; sequencing was by immunoSEQ multiplex PCR. The sample consists of just over 150,000 clones, approximately 85% of them appearing once. Sequencing was performed on PBMCs. The receptors originated from a woman aged 18-29 years in good health and CMV-seronegative. Both conserved end residues are part of each CDR3. A D gene is named only where the DNA matches it firmly. The size entry is marked missing in some rows and otherwise reads once, few, many or a size class.

TRBD2	TRBJ2-7	TRBV19	.	CASSNLLSGTSYEQYF	TGTGCCAGTAGTAATTTACTTAGCGGGACCTCCTACGAGCAGTACTTC
TRBD1	TRBJ1-2	TRBV6-5	.	CASSYRAEQGLHYTF	TGTGCCAGCAGTTACAGGGCAGAACAGGGGCTTCACTACACCTTC
TRBD1	TRBJ1-1	TRBV19	.	CASSIRYTGGFSGAFF	TGTGCCAGTAGTATTAGGTACACAGGGGGTTTTTCTGGAGCTTTCTTT
TRBD2	TRBJ2-5	TRBV28	.	CASSLILGPSGQETQYF	TGTGCCAGCAGTTTAATTTTGGGGCCTAGCGGGCAAGAGACCCAGTACTTC
.	TRBJ1-5	TRBV9	.	CASSTGRDQPQHF	TGTGCCAGCAGCACAGGGAGAGATCAGCCCCAGCATTTT
.	TRBJ2-4	TRBV19	.	CASSPRGGAKNIQYF	TGTGCCAGTAGCCCGAGGGGGGGAGCCAAAAACATTCAGTACTTC
.	TRBJ2-7	TRBV19	.	CASSPLRGQSSYEQYF	TGTGCCAGTAGTCCACTCCGCGGTCAAAGCTCCTACGAGCAGTACTTC
TRBD2	TRBJ2-7	TRBV7-9	.	CASRRLAGDSYEQYF	TGTGCCAGCAGAAGACTAGCGGGGGATTCCTACGAGCAGTACTTC
.	TRBJ2-3	TRBV29-1	.	CSVCSGTDTQYF	TGCAGCGTTTGTTCCGGCACAGATACGCAGTATTTT
.	TRBJ2-2	TRBV15	.	CATSRDAQGGGELFF	TGTGCCACCAGCAGAGATGCCCAGGGCGGCGGGGAGCTGTTTTTT
.	TRBJ1-3	TRBV10-1	few	CASSDRARGGNTIYF	TGCGCCAGCAGTGACCGCGCTAGGGGTGGAAACACCATATATTTT
TRBD1	TRBJ1-4	TRBV7-9	.	CASSPRQGANEKLFF	TGTGCCAGCAGCCCGAGACAGGGTGCGAATGAAAAACTGTTTTTT
.	TRBJ2-3	TRBV10-3	.	CAISYANVKAEIPDTQYF	TGTGCCATCAGTTATGCGAATGTTAAAGCGGAGATCCCAGATACGCAGTATTTT
TRBD2	TRBJ2-1	TRBV27	.	CASSLSGLAGEISYNEQFF	TGTGCCAGCAGTTTATCGGGACTAGCGGGGGAGATCTCCTACAATGAGCAGTTCTTC
TRBD1	TRBJ2-3	TRBV28	.	CATTPGGPQPSTDTQYF	TGTGCCACCACCCCAGGGGGCCCCCAACCTAGCACAGATACGCAGTATTTT
TRBD1	TRBJ1-6	TRBV19	.	CASSIGGTANSPLHF	TGTGCCAGTAGTATTGGAGGGACAGCTAATTCACCCCTCCACTTT
TRBD2	TRBJ2-5	TRBV28	.	CASSLNLGLAGGREETQYF	TGTGCCAGCAGTTTAAACCTTGGGCTAGCGGGGGGGAGGGAAGAGACCCAGTACTTC
.	TRBJ2-3	TRBV5-4	.	CASSSQRGTDTQYF	TGTGCCAGCAGCTCGCAACGAGGAACAGATACGCAGTATTTT
TRBD1	TRBJ1-4	TRBV7-9	many	CASSLLGTGDEKLFF	TGTGCCAGCAGCTTACTCGGGACAGGGGATGAAAAACTGTTTTTT
TRBD2	TRBJ2-3	TRBV2	.	CASKRTSGIGWDTQYF	TGTGCCAGCAAGAGGACTAGCGGGATCGGCTGGGATACGCAGTATTTT
.	TRBJ1-4	TRBV7-2	.	CASSSIAGVGEKLFF	TGTGCCAGCAGTTCAATAGCCGGGGTGGGTGAAAAACTGTTTTTT
.	TRBJ2-7	TRBV27	.	CASSSNPRVREQYF	TGTGCCAGCAGTTCCAATCCCCGGGTCCGCGAGCAGTACTTC
.	TRBJ1-2	TRBV7-9	.	CASSPHQGFYGYTF	TGTGCCAGCAGCCCTCATCAGGGATTTTATGGCTACACCTTC
.	TRBJ1-5	TRBV19	.	CASNSKYSNQPQHF	TGTGCCAGCAACTCGAAATATAGCAATCAGCCCCAGCATTTT
TRBD1	TRBJ1-4	TRBV30	.	CAWNRQGGEKLFF	TGTGCCTGGAATAGACAGGGCGGCGAAAAACTGTTTTTT
.	TRBJ2-1	TRBV9	.	CASSVSEGEQFF	TGTGCCAGCAGCGTATCCGAGGGTGAGCAGTTCTTC
TRBD1	TRBJ2-1	TRBV10-3	.	CAVRRGTGGYNEQFF	TGTGCCGTCAGGAGAGGGACAGGGGGCTACAATGAGCAGTTCTTC
.	TRBJ2-7	TRBV7-6	once	CASSLAGRASEQYF	TGTGCCAGCAGCCTGGCGGGCCGTGCGTCCGAGCAGTACTTC
TRBD1	TRBJ2-3	TRBV15	once	CATSINRGPPTDTQYF	TGTGCCACCAGCATTAACAGGGGCCCCCCCACAGATACGCAGTATTTT
.	TRBJ1-3	TRBV7-6	.	CASSPAGQSSSGNTIYF	TGTGCCAGCAGCCCCGCGGGGCAATCATCGTCTGGAAACACCATATATTTT
.	TRBJ1-2	TRBV10-3	.	CAISESGQTYGYTF	TGTGCCATCAGTGAGTCGGGGCAGACCTATGGCTACACCTTC
TRBD1	TRBJ1-3	TRBV6-5	once	CASSSEGQASGNTIYF	TGTGCCAGCAGTTCCGAGGGACAGGCCTCTGGAAACACCATATATTTT
TRBD1	TRBJ1-1	TRBV6-5	.	CASSRDSGGNTEAFF	TGTGCCAGCAGTCGAGACTCAGGGGGAAACACTGAAGCTTTCTTT
.	TRBJ1-6	TRBV2	.	CASSNLRGIYNSPLHF	TGTGCCAGCAGTAACCTTAGGGGAATCTATAATTCACCCCTCCACTTT
.	TRBJ1-2	TRBV28	once	CASTPIGLAYGYTF	TGTGCCAGCACCCCGATTGGGCTGGCCTATGGCTACACCTTC
.	TRBJ2-3	TRBV4-2	.	CASSQVAGLGTDTQYF	TGTGCCAGCAGCCAAGTGGCGGGGTTGGGCACAGATACGCAGTATTTT
TRBD2	TRBJ2-7	TRBV5-1	.	CASRPSGGYEQYF	TGCGCCAGCAGGCCCTCGGGGGGGTACGAGCAGTACTTC
TRBD2	TRBJ2-1	TRBV25-1	once	CASSENLAGAGEQFF	TGTGCCAGCAGTGAAAATCTAGCGGGAGCGGGTGAGCAGTTCTTC
.	TRBJ1-5	TRBV7-9	.	CASSLVAGDSNQPQHF	TGTGCCAGCAGCTTAGTGGCAGGGGATAGCAATCAGCCCCAGCATTTT
.	TRBJ2-7	TRBV5-1	.	CASTPWGRGAYEQYF	TGCGCCAGCACTCCCTGGGGTAGGGGCGCCTACGAGCAGTACTTC
.	TRBJ1-2	TRBV19	.	CASSIYARGPYGYTF	TGTGCCAGTAGTATTTACGCCAGGGGACCCTATGGCTACACCTTC
.	TRBJ1-4	TRBV16	.	CASSPGHLNEKLFF	TGTGCCAGCAGCCCCGGACACTTAAATGAAAAACTGTTTTTT
.	TRBJ1-2	TRBV30	few	CAWSKNRDGGYTF	TGTGCCTGGAGCAAAAACAGGGACGGTGGCTACACCTTC
.	TRBJ1-2	TRBV27	.	CASSPQLAEHPRYGYTF	TGTGCCAGCAGCCCCCAGTTGGCGGAGCATCCCCGCTATGGCTACACCTTC
TRBD2	TRBJ2-3	TRBV29-1	.	CSVGERGSLHGTQYF	TGCAGCGTGGGGGAGCGGGGTAGTCTTCATGGTACGCAGTATTTT
.	TRBJ1-1	TRBV13	.	CASSLSPSNTEAFF	TGTGCCAGCAGCTTATCCCCATCGAACACTGAAGCTTTCTTT
.	TRBJ2-5	TRBV29-1	.	CSVWTPGETQYF	TGCAGCGTTTGGACTCCCGGGGAGACCCAGTACTTC
TRBD2	TRBJ2-7	TRBV28	.	CASKAAGREEQYF	TGTGCCAGCAAGGCAGCAGGGAGGGAAGAGCAGTACTTC